The 28 T cell receptor beta chains in this list originate from one sample, sequenced in a study of blood T cell repertoires in COVID-19. Method: immunoSEQ multiplex PCR; TCRdb's copy keeps in-frame clones and lacks some. The table lists 150,000 to 200,000 clones, 70% to 85% of them singletons. The sample comprised peripheral blood. Receptor source: a human donor with acute or convalescent COVID-19. The donor label of this sample is uncertain.

V is TRBV21-1 and J is TRBJ1-2. TRBV21-1 is a recognized pseudogene. The length of the CDR3 is 11 residues. CDR3 loop: CASGNVGGYTF. CDR3 coding DNA: TGTGCCAGCGGCAATGTCGGGGGCTACACCTTC.

The CDR3: CASSAGLAGVPGELFF. CDR3 nucleotides: TGTGCCAGTAGTGCTGGACTAGCGGGAGTACCAGGGGAGCTGTTTTTT. V and J are TRBV19 and TRBJ2-2; 13 bases line up with TRBD2. The CDR3 has 16 residues. Germline-derived CDR1 and CDR2 are LNHDA and SQIVND (reference sequence). The J segment lost 8 bases and the V segment lost 5 bases, leaving 8 bases of the junction unmatched.

This clone was counted once. The gene calls are TRBV7-7 and TRBJ2-5; the match to TRBD2 covers 7 bases. V shed 0 bases and J 5 bases; nucleotides not matched to a gene: 0. CDR3 length: 13 amino acids. CDR1 and CDR2 (germline): SSHAT, FNYEAQ (reference sequence). The CDR3 nucleotides are TGTGCCAGCAGCTTAGCGGGAGGGGAGACCCAGTACTTC. It encodes CASSLAGGETQYF.

V and J are TRBV28 and TRBJ1-2, with 7 bases that match TRBD1. The CDR3 is made up of 12 amino acids. In germline, CDR1 is MDHEN, CDR2 SYDVKM. Losses at the gene ends were 11 bases for V and 6 bases for J; bases not matched to a gene: 9. DNA of the CDR3: TGTGCCCATACAGGGGAGAAGCATGGCTACACCTTC. Amino acids: CAHTGEKHGYTF.

V and J are TRBV27 and TRBJ2-3; 11 positions agree with TRBD2. CDR1 MNHEY and CDR2 SMNVEV come from the germline V gene (reference sequence). J gave up 2 bases and V 5 bases, and 6 bases lay outside the gene matches. This CDR3 has 16 amino acids. The CDR3 coding sequence is TGTGCCAGCAGTCCGGGACTAGCGGACTACACAGATACGCAGTATTTT. Its translation is CASSPGLADYTDTQYF.

CDR3 loop: CASSRRGARGYNEQFF. CDR3 bases: TGTGCCAGCAGCCGGAGGGGAGCTCGGGGCTACAATGAGCAGTTCTTC. The rearrangement uses TRBV7-2 and TRBJ2-1, with D perhaps matching TRBD2 (6 bases). The CDR3 is 16 amino acids. Trimming stripped 5 bases from V and 3 bases from J, with 17 bases between. Germline V gene sequence: CDR1 SGHTA, CDR2 FQGNSA.

The genes are TRBV27 and TRBJ2-5, with TRBD2 identical over 8 bases. Germline CDR1 and CDR2: MNHEY and SMNVEV (reference sequence). V lost 2 bases, J lost 4 bases, and 3 bases stayed unmatched. There are 14 residues in the CDR3. CDR3 DNA sequence: TGTGCCAGCAGTTTAACGGGAGGGACAGAGACCCAGTACTTC. Protein: CASSLTGGTETQYF.

The chain links TRBV2 to TRBJ1-1; no definite D call. The CDR3 contains 15 residues. The germline V gene has CDR1 SNHLY and CDR2 FYNNEI. V was pared by 3 bases and J by 1 base, with 12 bases between. In DNA, the CDR3 is TGTGCCAGCAGTGAGGTGGGGAGGTCGAACACTGAAGCTTTCTTT. Its translation is CASSEVGRSNTEAFF.

The chain employs TRBV28 and TRBJ2-7; the match to TRBD2 covers 11 bases. This CDR3 has 17 amino acids. Per germline, CDR1 MDHEN and CDR2 SYDVKM. V dropped 4 bases and J dropped 0; count of bases not matched to a gene: 8. The CDR3 region has the DNA TGTGCCAGCAGTTCACCCGGGACTAGCGGAAGCTCCTACGAGCAGTACTTC. This sequence encodes CASSSPGTSGSSYEQYF.

V usage is TRBV19 and J usage is TRBJ1-2; D not resolved. This CDR3 has 13 residues. Germline values: CDR1 LNHDA, CDR2 SQIVND (reference sequence). The V and J ends lost 3 bases and 7 bases respectively, with 12 bases between them. The CDR3 coding sequence is TGTGCCAGTAGTATCTTAGCTGGGTTTGGCTACACCTTC. Its translation is CASSILAGFGYTF.

The rearrangement links TRBV4-1 to TRBJ2-7; 11 nucleotides line up with TRBD1. Per the germline V gene, CDR1 is MGHRA and CDR2 is YSYEKL. After removal of 4 bases from V and 4 bases from J, the junction contained 6 bases not matched to a gene. The CDR3 consists of 15 residues. The CDR3 loop is CASSPRGTGGYEQYF. CDR3 in DNA: TGCGCCAGCAGCCCCCGTGGGACAGGGGGGTACGAGCAGTACTTC.

The chain uses TRBV11-1 and TRBJ2-7; possibly TRBD1 for D (5 bases). Looked up from germline, CDR1 is SGHAT and CDR2 is FQDESV (reference sequence). The V gene lost 3 bases and the J gene lost 3 bases, with 15 bases spanning the gap. This CDR3 contains 15 residues. CDR3: CASSLGRAINYEQYF. The CDR3 coding sequence is TGTGCCAGCAGCTTGGGCAGGGCGATAAACTACGAGCAGTACTTC. The whole variable domain, remainder taken from reference TRBV11-1 and TRBJ2-7, is EAEVAQSPRYKITEKSQAVAFWCDPISGHATLYWYRQILGQGPELLVQFQDESVVDDSQLPKDRFSAERLKGVDSTLKIQPAELGDSAMYLCASSLGRAINYEQYFGPGTRLTVT.

The chain uses TRBV6-7 and TRBJ2-2; 9 bases are shared with TRBD1. TRBV6-7 is marked as an open reading frame, function uncertain. The V and J ends lost 4 bases and 2 bases, in that order; junction bases with no gene match: 5. This CDR3 region has 16 residues. The CDR3 bases are TGTGCCAGCAGTTGCCCCACAGGGGGCAACACCGGGGAGCTGTTTTTT. It specifies CASSCPTGGNTGELFF.

The CDR3 sequence: CASSFQGSNYGYTF. The CDR3 bases are TGTGCCAGCAGCTTCCAGGGCAGTAACTATGGCTACACCTTC. This chain joins TRBV5-4 and TRBJ1-2, with D perhaps TRBD1 (5 bases). The CDR3 length is 14 residues. Trimming took off 2 bases at V and 1 base at J, with 9 bases between the two ends. Germline CDR1 SGHNT, CDR2 YYREEE (reference sequence).

The chain employs TRBV7-9 and TRBJ1-1; D call uncertain. The CDR3 consists of 13 residues. CDR1 SEHNR and CDR2 FQNEAQ come from the germline V gene (reference sequence). With 6 bases removed from V and 4 bases from J, the gap between germline ends came to 12 bases. This chain's CDR3 is CASSRLGVTEAFF. The CDR3 coding sequence is TGTGCCAGCAGTCGACTCGGGGTCACTGAAGCTTTCTTT.

The DNA of the CDR3 is TGTGCCAGCAGTTCCCTTCGACAGGGGGCATGGAAACCCCAGCATTTT. Translating it yields CASSSLRQGAWKPQHF. The chain carries TRBV6-2 or TRBV6-3 and TRBJ1-5; TRBD1 aligns across 10 bases. Germline assignment: CDR1 MNHEY and CDR2 SVGEGT. Trimming at V came to 4 bases and at J to 10 bases, leaving 13 bases not matched to a gene. CDR3 length: 16 amino acids.

This clone was seen a handful of times. This rearrangement joins TRBV27 to TRBJ2-1, with 9 nucleotides matching TRBD1. This CDR3 region has 19 residues. Germline CDR1 MNHEY, CDR2 SMNVEV (reference sequence). V trimming: 7 bases; J trimming: 1 base; junction bases outside the gene matches: 17. CDR3 region: CASNSGQGYTGGSYNEQFF. The CDR3, as DNA: TGTGCCAGCAACTCGGGACAGGGTTATACCGGCGGTTCCTACAATGAGCAGTTCTTC.

CDR3 sequence reads: CASRILGGGNEQFF. CDR3 nucleotides: TGTGCCAGCAGGATACTAGGGGGGGGCAATGAGCAGTTCTTC. The J gene is TRBJ2-1, the V gene TRBV6-5, with D possibly TRBD2 on 7 matching bases. Germline V gene data show CDR1 as MNHEY and CDR2 as SVGAGI. V was pared by 6 bases and J by 6 bases, with 15 bases between. The CDR3 totals 14 residues.

The V and J genes are TRBV10-3 and TRBJ1-1, with TRBD1 identical over 8 bases. V trimming: 5 bases; J trimming: 4 bases; junction bases outside the gene matches: 9. The CDR3 contains 15 residues. In germline, CDR1 is ENHRY, CDR2 SYGVKD. CDR3 coding DNA: TGTGCCATCAGTAAATTTGGACAGGGAGGCACTGAAGCTTTCTTT. It specifies CAISKFGQGGTEAFF.

V usage is TRBV18 and J usage is TRBJ1-4; 8 bases are shared with TRBD1. The CDR3 runs to 14 residues. The junction had 1 base not matched to a gene; V was cut back by 0 bases and J by 7 bases. CDR1 and CDR2 from the germline V gene are KGHSH and LQKENI. The CDR3 sequence is CASSPPTGGEKLFF. CDR3 in DNA: TGTGCCAGCTCACCACCCACAGGGGGTGAAAAACTGTTTTTT.

The V gene is TRBV6-2 or TRBV6-3, the J gene TRBJ2-3, with a weak D call TRBD1 (5 bases). This CDR3 is 17 amino acids long. V lost 4 bases and J 3 bases, leaving 20 bases between the germline ends. Germline V gene sequence: CDR1 MNHEY, CDR2 SVGEGT. CDR3: CASSSPEAGYLTDTQYF. In DNA, the CDR3 is TGTGCCAGCAGTTCCCCCGAGGCAGGGTACTTGACAGATACGCAGTATTTT.

The chain carries TRBV6-5 and TRBJ2-7, with D tentatively TRBD2 (5 bases). This CDR3 has 15 amino acids. The germline gives CDR1 MNHEY, CDR2 SVGAGI. Trimming stripped 0 bases from V and 4 bases from J, with 13 bases between. Here the CDR3 reads CASSYSNPREYEQYF. CDR3 nucleotide sequence: TGTGCCAGCAGTTACTCGAACCCGAGGGAATACGAGCAGTACTTC.

CDR3 nucleotide sequence: TGTGCCAGCAGTTTTGCAGGACAGGGGAATTCACCCCTCCACTTT. It is translated as CASSFAGQGNSPLHF. The gene calls are TRBV28 and TRBJ1-6; 9 nucleotides line up with TRBD1. V dropped 3 bases and J dropped 7; count of bases not matched to a gene: 4. The germline gives CDR1 MDHEN, CDR2 SYDVKM. The CDR3 extends over 15 amino acids.

V is TRBV29-1 and J is TRBJ1-2, with no clear D. Germline CDR1 reads SQVTM; CDR2 reads ANQGSEA. The V gene lost 5 bases and the J gene lost 3 bases, with 10 bases spanning the gap. This CDR3 contains 12 residues. This chain's CDR3 is CSVFPVDYGYTF. The CDR3 DNA follows: TGCAGCGTTTTTCCGGTAGACTATGGCTACACCTTC.

J is TRBJ1-5 and V is TRBV7-2, with TRBD1 matching over 7 bases. Germline loops: CDR1 SGHTA, CDR2 FQGNSA. This CDR3 has 15 amino acids. Losses at the gene ends were 5 bases for V and 0 bases for J; bases not matched to a gene: 4. The CDR3 reads CASSPGQRSNQPQHF. DNA of the CDR3: TGTGCCAGCAGCCCGGGACAGCGTAGCAATCAGCCCCAGCATTTT.

The chain uses TRBV24-1 and TRBJ2-3, with D unresolved. CDR3 length equals 13 residues. Germline V lookup: CDR1 KGHDR, CDR2 SFDVKD. V was pared by 4 bases and J by 10 bases, with 14 bases between. CDR3 DNA sequence: TGTGCCACCAGTGACCACCGCGGTGGTTCGCAGTATTTT. Translating it yields CATSDHRGGSQYF.

The V and J genes are TRBV27 and TRBJ2-5; D is unresolved. CDR1 MNHEY and CDR2 SMNVEV come from the germline V gene (reference sequence). Trimming took 0 bases from V and 1 from J, leaving 9 bases between them. The CDR3 is made up of 15 amino acids. The CDR3 loop reads CASSLSNKSQETQYF. For the CDR3, the DNA is TGTGCCAGCAGTTTATCAAACAAATCCCAAGAGACCCAGTACTTC.

This chain uses TRBV9 with TRBJ1-4; D remains unclear. The germline CDR1 and CDR2 sequences are SGDLS and YYNGEE. The V end lost 0 bases, the J end lost 5 bases, and 8 bases lay between the germline ends. The CDR3 length is 14 residues. The CDR3, as DNA: TGTGCCAGCAGCGTAGATGCGGTGAATGAAAAACTGTTTTTT. This sequence encodes CASSVDAVNEKLFF.